The 10 T cell receptor beta chains below come from one sample, sequenced in a study of OX40 agonist ivuxolimab in advanced cancers. Clones were read by immunoSEQ multiplex PCR, and TCRdb kept only the in-frame ones, dropping some. Of approximately 52,000 clones in the sample, approximately 84% were seen once. The sample was CD4+ or CD8+ T cells sorted from blood, taken in a trial of the OX40 agonist ivuxolimab. Source of these receptors: an adult with an advanced solid tumor such as melanoma, head and neck, liver or kidney cancer.

The CDR3 protein is CASSLQDRAENTEAFF. The CDR3 DNA reads TGTGCCAGCAGTTTACAGGACAGGGCGGAGAACACTGAAGCTTTCTTT. The chain is built from TRBV27 and TRBJ1-1, with 8 bases identical to TRBD1. The CDR3 runs to 16 residues. V was clipped by 2 bases and J by 1 base; unmatched bases: 6. Per the germline V gene, CDR1 is MNHEY and CDR2 is SMNVEV (reference sequence).

The chain has TRBV5-4 and TRBJ2-5; 11 positions match TRBD2. The CDR3 length is 15 residues. Trimming at V came to 4 bases and at J to 2 bases, leaving 4 bases not matched to a gene. Per the germline V gene, CDR1 is SGHNT and CDR2 is YYREEE (reference sequence). The CDR3 nucleotides are TGTGCCAGCAGCCCCGGGACTAGCGGACAAGAGACCCAGTACTTC. It translates to CASSPGTSGQETQYF.

This clone has only one observation. The chain joins TRBV7-9 to TRBJ2-7; 12 nucleotides align to TRBD2. The CDR3 sequence is 16 residues long. V dropped 0 bases and J dropped 7; count of bases not matched to a gene: 7. Germline lookup yields CDR1 SEHNR and CDR2 FQNEAQ (reference sequence). CDR3 sequence reads: CASSLARLAGGGEQYF. The CDR3 nucleotides are TGTGCCAGCAGCTTAGCGCGCCTAGCGGGAGGGGGAGAGCAGTACTTC.

J is TRBJ2-4 and V is TRBV29-1; D not resolved. Germline lookup yields CDR1 SQVTM and CDR2 ANQGSEA. The germline V and J ends were trimmed by 1 base and 0 bases, with 4 bases remaining between them. The CDR3 runs 13 residues. CDR3 DNA sequence: TGCAGCGTTGAAGGACTAGCCAAAAACATTCAGTACTTC. Translating it yields CSVEGLAKNIQYF.

The gene calls are TRBV9 and TRBJ2-1; 10 bases are a match to TRBD1. V was pared by 4 bases and J by 6 bases, with 7 bases of the junction left unmatched. The CDR3 runs 15 residues. The germline CDR1 and CDR2 sequences are SGDLS and YYNGEE. The CDR3 region is CASSPPGQGLNEQFF. CDR3 sequence (DNA): TGTGCCAGCAGCCCCCCGGGACAGGGGCTCAATGAGCAGTTCTTC.

This clone was seen a handful of times. The chain combines TRBV2 with TRBJ1-1, with 7 positions matching TRBD1. The junction had 8 bases not matched to a gene; V was cut back by 6 bases and J by 4 bases. This CDR3 is 14 amino acids long. The germline gives CDR1 SNHLY, CDR2 FYNNEI. This CDR3 is CASRLTGASTEAFF. The CDR3 nucleotides are TGTGCCAGCAGGCTTACAGGGGCGAGCACTGAAGCTTTCTTT.

The chain is built from TRBV29-1 and TRBJ2-5; 11 bases fit TRBD1. Germline loops: CDR1 SQVTM, CDR2 ANQGSEA. The V segment lost 6 bases and the J segment 4 bases; nucleotides outside the gene matches: 4. The CDR3 sequence is 13 residues long. This chain's CDR3 is CSVGQGAGETQYF. The CDR3 DNA follows: TGCAGCGTCGGACAGGGGGCTGGAGAGACCCAGTACTTC.

This clone showed up just once. The chain carries TRBV18 and TRBJ2-3; TRBD2 matches 12 bases. The CDR3 runs 16 residues. After removal of 6 bases from V and 0 bases from J, the junction contained 4 bases not matched to a gene. Germline loops: CDR1 KGHSH, CDR2 LQKENI. The CDR3, as DNA: TGTGCCAGCTCGTCCGGGACTAGCGGGAGCACAGATACGCAGTATTTT. It is translated as CASSSGTSGSTDTQYF.

The J gene is TRBJ2-7, the V gene TRBV30, with a possible D match to TRBD2 (6 bases). The V gene lost 5 bases and the J gene lost 9 bases, with 17 bases spanning the gap. Germline values: CDR1 GTSNPN, CDR2 SVGIG (reference sequence). This CDR3 has 12 residues. For the CDR3, the DNA is TGTGCCTGGGGCCTACAACCGGGACTGCAGTACTTC. Translating it yields CAWGLQPGLQYF.

This clone was detected once. The rearrangement joins TRBV30 to TRBJ2-7; D is uncertain. Trimming cost V 3 bases and J 3 bases, with 6 bases left between them. From germline, CDR1 is GTSNPN and CDR2 SVGIG (reference sequence). This CDR3 comprises 11 residues. The CDR3 spells CAWRSFYEQYF. In DNA, the CDR3 is TGTGCCTGGAGGTCCTTCTACGAGCAGTACTTC.